These 16 T cell receptor beta chains share one sample of origin, sequenced in a study of CD8+CD57+ T cells in acquired aplastic anemia. Genomic DNA, serving as template, underwent TCR beta VDJ and CDR3 profiling. One entry per CDR3 protein results from TCRdb running MiXCR on the reads. The sample shows hundreds of thousands of distinct CDR3 sequences, 45% to 65% of them seen only once. The sequenced sample consisted of sorted CD4+, CD8+, or CD8+CD57+ T cells (not recorded which) from PBMCs. The source is a human donor with severe aplastic anemia or a healthy control (not recorded which).

Ten or more counts support this clonotype. The chain joins TRBV20-1 to TRBJ2-1; no definite D call. The V gene lost 4 bases and the J gene lost 16 bases, with 17 bases spanning the gap. Germline values: CDR1 DFQATT, CDR2 SNEGSKA (reference sequence). The CDR3 totals 11 residues. Here the CDR3 DNA reads TGCAGTGCTAATACACCCGGCGCTTCATTCTTC. This gives the protein CSANTPGASFF.

As regards this clonotype: This may come from a read error, since a much larger clone is one base off. The genes are TRBV12-3 or TRBV12-4 and TRBJ2-1; 8 bases are shared with TRBD1. J gave up 9 bases and V 3 bases, and 7 bases lay outside the gene matches. CDR3 length: 14 amino acids. The CDR3 DNA follows: TGTGCCAGCAGTTTTATGGCAGGGGGCGGTGAGCAGTTCTTC. It is translated as CASSFMAGGGEQFF.

V is TRBV5-4 and J is TRBJ2-5; 7 nucleotides line up with TRBD2. The germline V gene encodes CDR1 SGHNT and CDR2 YYREEE (reference sequence). There are 13 residues in the CDR3. V dropped 6 bases and J dropped 8; count of bases not matched to a gene: 10. The CDR3 DNA follows: TGTGCCAGCACTAATTTTGGGGGGGAAACCCAGTACTTC. It encodes CASTNFGGETQYF.

This clonotype occurred a few times. This rearrangement joins TRBV20-1 to TRBJ2-7; D is uncertain. Germline V lookup: CDR1 DFQATT, CDR2 SNEGSKA (reference sequence). Trimming removed 3 bases at V and 5 bases at J, with 20 bases between. CDR3 length: 15 amino acids. CDR3 sequence reads: CSARDVITVVHEQYF. The CDR3 region has the DNA TGCAGTGCTAGGGACGTTATCACTGTCGTCCACGAGCAGTACTTC.

The chain is built from TRBV6-1 and TRBJ1-6; 10 bases match TRBD1. CDR3 length: 14 residues. Germline CDR1 reads MNHNS; CDR2 reads SASEGT. V shed 6 bases, J shed 10 bases, and the junction held 6 bases outside the gene matches. CDR3 amino acids: CASRGGQGWSPLHF. CDR3 bases: TGTGCCAGCAGGGGGGGACAGGGGTGGTCACCCCTCCACTTT.

This clonotype showed up many times. This chain uses TRBV18 with TRBJ2-7; D possibly matches TRBD1 or TRBD2 (5 bases each). The germline V gene has CDR1 KGHSH and CDR2 LQKENI. V was pared by 4 bases and J by 6 bases, with 22 bases between. The CDR3 extends over 16 amino acids. Here the CDR3 DNA reads TGTGCCAGCTCACTGATAGGCGGGCAGGGAGTCGCCGAGCAGTACTTC. Protein: CASSLIGGQGVAEQYF.

In DNA, the CDR3 is TGTGCCACCCCCCCAGGGACGAACACTGAAGCTTTCTTT. The encoded protein is CATPPGTNTEAFF. The rearrangement uses TRBV2 and TRBJ1-1; possibly TRBD1 for D (5 bases). Germline V CDR1 and CDR2: SNHLY, FYNNEI. The CDR3 consists of 13 residues. Trimming removed 10 bases at V and 1 base at J, with 13 bases between.

This clonotype was seen repeatedly, ten times or more. The V gene is TRBV4-2, the J gene TRBJ1-4; D is unresolved. Trimming cost V 2 bases and J 0 bases, with 13 bases left between them. From germline, CDR1 is LGHNA and CDR2 YNFKEQ. The CDR3 has 17 amino acids. The CDR3 is CASSQRAPVATNEKLFF. The CDR3 nucleotides read TGTGCCAGCAGCCAAAGGGCACCAGTTGCAACTAATGAAAAACTGTTTTTT.

This clonotype has a handful of counts. The genes are TRBV29-1 and TRBJ1-2; D might be TRBD1 (5 bases). Germline CDR1 SQVTM, CDR2 ANQGSEA. V gave up 0 bases and J gave up 2 bases, with 10 bases separating them. This CDR3 is 14 amino acids long. The CDR3 DNA is TGCAGCGTTGAAGAGGGGCAGCTAAACTATGGCTACACCTTC. Protein: CSVEEGQLNYGYTF.

V usage is TRBV2 and J usage is TRBJ1-5; TRBD1 might be the D (5 bases). The CDR3 totals 11 residues. The ends were cut back, 8 bases at V and 7 bases at J, with 9 bases in the middle. Germline-derived CDR1 and CDR2 are SNHLY and FYNNEI. The CDR3 loop reads CASGARQPQHF. The CDR3 DNA reads as TGTGCCAGCGGGGCACGACAGCCCCAGCATTTT. Full variable domain (missing parts from reference TRBV2 and TRBJ1-5): EPEVTQTPSHQVTQMGQEVILRCVPISNHLYFYWYRQILGQKVEFLVSFYNNEISEKSEIFDDQFSVERPDGSNFTLKIRSTKLEDSAMYFCASGARQPQHFGDGTRLSIL.

This clonotype was counted many times. This chain joins TRBV10-3 and TRBJ2-3; 7 nucleotides line up with TRBD1. From germline, CDR1 is ENHRY and CDR2 SYGVKD. J lost 2 bases, V lost 10 bases, and 6 bases had no gene match. This CDR3 is built from 13 residues. The CDR3 DNA is TGTGCCACGGCACAGGGGTTCACAGATACGCAGTATTTT. Translation gives CATAQGFTDTQYF.

This sequence joins TRBV29-1 and TRBJ2-3; 8 nucleotides match TRBD2. This CDR3 comprises 15 residues. J gave up 1 base and V 4 bases, and 7 bases lay outside the gene matches. Germline CDR1 is SQVTM and CDR2 is ANQGSEA. CDR3 nucleotide sequence: TGCAGCGTTGCGGGGGGGGTGGTGGGCACAGATACGCAGTATTTT. This sequence encodes CSVAGGVVGTDTQYF.

Points on this clonotype: Its ends do not fully match the called genes, so a read error is possible. The chain carries TRBV7-2 and TRBJ2-1; TRBD2 agrees at 12 bases. CDR1 and CDR2 (germline): SGHTA, FQGNSA. The CDR3 is made up of 16 amino acids. The CDR3 nucleotides read TGCGCCAGCAGCCACCTGGGACTAGCGGGCTACAATGAGCAGTTCTTC. This sequence encodes CASSHLGLAGYNEQFF.

This clonotype was seen a handful of times. This chain uses TRBV6-2 or TRBV6-3 with TRBJ1-2; perhaps TRBD1 as D (5 bases). The V gene's germline CDR1 is MNHEY and CDR2 SVGEGT. V was shortened by 7 bases and J by 7 bases, with 19 bases between the two germline ends. The CDR3 totals 14 residues. The CDR3 here is CASTDGGTARGYTF. DNA for the CDR3: TGTGCCAGCACCGACGGGGGAACAGCGCGTGGCTACACCTTC.

J is TRBJ2-3 and V is TRBV7-2; no definite D call. The CDR3 extends over 13 amino acids. Germline CDR1 reads SGHTA; CDR2 reads FQGNSA. Deletions cut 5 bases from V and 5 bases from J, with 11 bases between. CDR3 amino acids: CASSPGHGDTQYF. For the CDR3, the DNA is TGTGCCAGCAGCCCAGGTCACGGAGATACGCAGTATTTT.

This clonotype was picked up a small number of times. The chain joins TRBV7-2 to TRBJ1-4; D is uncertain. Germline V lookup: CDR1 SGHTA, CDR2 FQGNSA. The CDR3 is 12 amino acids. V dropped 0 bases and J dropped 8 bases, with 4 bases sitting between them. CDR3: CASSLAREKLFF. CDR3 nucleotide sequence: TGTGCCAGCAGCTTAGCCAGGGAAAAACTGTTTTTT.